Below, one T cell receptor beta chain is given with its context. Its antigen remains unidentified. This record comes from a study of cytomegalovirus exposure and HLA in healthy donors. General observations from the study: Reportedly, TCR beta sequences accurately predicted HLA-A and HLA-B alleles in most subjects. An ancestry cluster, one associated with Asian ancestry, reportedly showed fewer N-insertions than the approximately 700-donor mean in a later analysis. The investigators catalogued 164 TCR beta chains as cytomegalovirus-associated.

Vbeta (60) and Jbeta (13) primers were used in the PCR. Here immunoSEQ multiplex PCR was the method, and the copy in TCRdb shows in-frame clones only, minus some. The sample yields 240,000 or so clones, roughly 87% seen once. The germline V gene encodes CDR1 MRHNA and CDR2 SNTAGT. Unmatched junction bases numbered 10, after V lost 6 bases and J lost 2 bases. The CDR3 has 17 residues. The chain is built from TRBV6-4 and TRBJ2-1; 10 bases are shared with TRBD2. The clonotype comes from a woman between 40 and 50 years old in good health and CMV-seropositive. Material for sequencing was PBMCs. The CDR3 sequence is CASSRGSGRGAYNEQFF. The CDR3 bases are TGTGCCAGCAGCCGGGGGAGCGGGAGGGGCGCCTACAATGAGCAGTTCTTC.